The 31 T cell receptor beta chains listed next were all sequenced from one sample in a study of blood T cell repertoires in COVID-19. TCRdb keeps only in-frame clones here, not all; method: immunoSEQ multiplex PCR. The data contain over 300,000 clones, around 87% of them singletons. Material: peripheral blood. These receptors were taken from a man aged 18-30 years with active or convalescent COVID-19.

The CDR3 here is CASSLKRGLGQSSYNEQFF. The CDR3 DNA follows: TGTGCCAGCAGTCTAAAAAGGGGCCTCGGACAGAGCTCCTACAATGAGCAGTTCTTC. The chain combines TRBV3-1 (or the pseudogene TRBV3-2) with TRBJ2-1; a possible D gene is TRBD1 (6 bases). The germline V and J ends were trimmed by 6 bases and 0 bases, with 24 bases remaining between them. CDR3 length equals 19 residues. Per the germline V gene, CDR1 is LGHDT and CDR2 is YNNKEL (reference sequence).

CDR3 DNA: TGTGCCAGCAGCTCAGGGACAGGGGGAAACACTGAAGCTTTCTTT. Protein: CASSSGTGGNTEAFF. This rearrangement joins TRBV5-5 to TRBJ1-1; 11 bases are a match to TRBD1. The CDR3 is 15 residues long. The germline V gene has CDR1 SGHKS and CDR2 YYEKEE (reference sequence). Losses at the gene ends were 3 bases for V and 2 bases for J; bases not matched to a gene: 3.

V and J are TRBV21-1 and TRBJ2-3; the DNA was not compared with TRBD2, the D call given in the table. TRBV21-1 is assigned pseudogene status. CDR3 length: 17 residues. As DNA, the CDR3 is TGTGCCAGCAGCAAAGCGCTTACTAGCGGGGTCCCAGATACGCAGTATTTT. Translated: CASSKALTSGVPDTQYF.

The chain is built from TRBV28 and TRBJ2-7; possible D gene TRBD1, 6 bases. Trimming cost V 5 bases and J 0 bases, with 14 bases left between them. Germline CDR1 reads MDHEN; CDR2 reads SYDVKM. The CDR3 sequence is 15 residues long. CDR3: CASSPQGFTSYEQYF. The CDR3 DNA sequence: TGTGCCAGCAGTCCCCAGGGGTTTACCTCCTACGAGCAGTACTTC.

The rearrangement links TRBV4-2 to TRBJ2-5; 15 bases agree with TRBD2. Trimming cost V 1 base and J 5 bases; bases outside gene matches: 5. The CDR3 is 17 amino acids. Germline V lookup: CDR1 LGHNA, CDR2 YNFKEQ. DNA of the CDR3: TGTGCCAGCAGCCAAGGGACTAGCGGGGGGGCCAGGGAGACCCAGTACTTC. Translated, it gives CASSQGTSGGARETQYF.

This rearrangement joins TRBV10-3 to TRBJ1-5; a weak D match, TRBD1 (6 bases). Germline-derived CDR1 and CDR2 are ENHRY and SYGVKD. V was pared by 7 bases and J by 3 bases, with 13 bases between. This CDR3 spans 14 amino acids. The CDR3 reads CAINSDRHNQPQHF. CDR3 coding DNA: TGTGCCATCAATTCGGACAGACACAATCAGCCCCAGCATTTT.

J is TRBJ1-3 and V is TRBV5-6; 11 bases agree with TRBD1. The junction had 9 bases not matched to a gene; V was cut back by 4 bases and J by 0 bases. Germline CDR1 reads SGHDT; CDR2 reads YYEEEE. This CDR3 has 18 residues. CDR3 nucleotide sequence: TGTGCCAGCAGCGAGGGGACAGGGGGTACATACTCTGGAAACACCATATATTTT. Protein product: CASSEGTGGTYSGNTIYF.

The chain links TRBV7-2 to TRBJ1-2; perhaps TRBD1 as D (5 bases). Looked up from germline, CDR1 is SGHTA and CDR2 is FQGNSA. This CDR3 has 14 amino acids. Trimming left V 2 bases short and J 8 bases short, with 15 bases between. CDR3 nucleotides: TGTGCCAGCAGCTTAATCGCGGAATGGGGCGGCTACACCTTC. Amino acids: CASSLIAEWGGYTF.

The CDR3 DNA reads TGTGCCAGCAGGGACAGGGGCCGAACTTACACCGGGGAGCTGTTTTTT. Its translation is CASRDRGRTYTGELFF. The rearrangement joins TRBV5-6 to TRBJ2-2; 9 nucleotides line up with TRBD1. CDR3 length equals 16 residues. Germline V CDR1 and CDR2: SGHDT, YYEEEE. J gave up 3 bases and V 5 bases, and 8 bases lay outside the gene matches.

In its sample, this clone was seen once. The J gene is TRBJ2-7, the V gene TRBV11-2, with D maybe TRBD2 (5 bases). CDR1 is SGHAT, CDR2 FQNNGV, per germline. The CDR3 extends over 15 amino acids. Trimming cost V 1 base and J 4 bases, with 14 bases left between them. This chain's CDR3 is CASSLVALARYEQYF. For the CDR3, the DNA is TGTGCCAGCAGCTTAGTTGCCTTAGCGAGATACGAGCAGTACTTC.

CDR3 sequence: CASSRDRGSEAFF. CDR3 sequence (DNA): TGTGCCAGCTCACGGGACAGGGGTTCAGAAGCTTTCTTT. The J gene is TRBJ1-1, the V gene TRBV25-1; 10 bases fit TRBD1. Germline CDR1 MGHDK, CDR2 SYGVNS. V was clipped by 8 bases and J by 8 bases; unmatched bases: 8. This CDR3 contains 13 residues. Drawing the rest from reference TRBV25-1 and TRBJ1-1, the complete variable domain is EADIYQTPRYLVIGTGKKITLECSQTMGHDKMYWYQQDPGMELHLIHYSYGVNSTEKGDLSSESTVSRIRTEHFPLTLESARPSHTSQYLCASSRDRGSEAFFGQGTRLTVV.

V and J are TRBV5-1 and TRBJ2-5; a possible D gene is TRBD2 (6 bases). The germline V and J ends were trimmed by 4 bases and 7 bases, with 29 bases remaining between them. The CDR3 contains 18 residues. The germline V gene has CDR1 SGHRS and CDR2 YFSETQ. The CDR3 here is CASSINSRGGRIHATQYF. The CDR3 coding sequence is TGCGCCAGCAGCATTAATTCCCGAGGAGGGCGGATTCATGCGACCCAGTACTTC.

The rearrangement links TRBV7-2 to TRBJ1-4; TRBD1 agrees at 7 bases. With 1 base clipped from V and 3 bases from J, the junction kept 2 bases outside the gene matches. CDR3 length equals 15 residues. Germline values: CDR1 SGHTA, CDR2 FQGNSA. CDR3 nucleotide sequence: TGTGCCAGCAGCTTAGAGGGACAGTCTAATGAAAAACTGTTTTTT. This translates into CASSLEGQSNEKLFF.

CDR3 nucleotide sequence: TGTGCCAGTAGTATCCGGGACAGGAGGGTTGAGGAGACCCAGTACTTC. Protein product: CASSIRDRRVEETQYF. V and J are TRBV19 and TRBJ2-5, with TRBD1 identical over 8 bases. Trimming removed 3 bases from V and 5 bases from J; junction bases left unmatched: 11. The germline gives CDR1 LNHDA, CDR2 SQIVND (reference sequence). CDR3 length: 16 amino acids.

The chain is built from TRBV12-3 or TRBV12-4 and TRBJ1-5; D is unclear. The CDR3 is 13 residues long. V lost 6 bases and J 3 bases, leaving 9 bases between the germline ends. Here the CDR3 DNA reads TGTGCCAGCAGCCTGGCCGTCAATCAGCCCCAGCATTTT. Translated: CASSLAVNQPQHF.

V gene TRBV7-9 combines with J gene TRBJ2-7; D unresolved. The CDR3 consists of 14 residues. Trimming stripped 1 base from V and 5 bases from J, with 12 bases between. Per the germline V gene, CDR1 is SEHNR and CDR2 is FQNEAQ (reference sequence). The CDR3 is CASSLESTRDEQYF. The CDR3 coding sequence is TGTGCCAGCAGCTTAGAATCGACAAGAGACGAGCAGTACTTC.

The chain recombines TRBV23-1 with TRBJ1-1, with 9 bases identical to TRBD1. TRBV23-1 is annotated as an ORF whose role is uncertain. The V segment lost 6 bases and the J segment 1 base; nucleotides outside the gene matches: 18. The CDR3 extends over 19 amino acids. CDR3 DNA sequence: TGCGCCAGCAGCACAAGAAGAAACGACCGGGACAGGGCGAACACTGAAGCTTTCTTT. Residues: CASSTRRNDRDRANTEAFF.

The V gene is TRBV3-1 (or the pseudogene TRBV3-2), the J gene TRBJ1-1; D may be TRBD1 (5 bases). The CDR3 has 14 amino acids. Per germline, CDR1 LGHDT and CDR2 YNNKEL (reference sequence). V was pared by 1 base and J by 4 bases, with 10 bases between. This CDR3 is CASSQALGGTEAFF. The CDR3 DNA reads TGTGCCAGCAGCCAAGCGTTGGGGGGCACTGAAGCTTTCTTT.

This chain connects TRBV28 to TRBJ1-1; D is uncertain. The CDR3 has 16 residues. V shed 3 bases and J shed 1 base, with 15 bases lying between them. Germline CDR1 and CDR2: MDHEN and SYDVKM. CDR3 protein: CASSFKSLRGNTEAFF. The CDR3 DNA is TGTGCCAGCAGTTTTAAATCGCTACGAGGGAACACTGAAGCTTTCTTT. The full variable domain, in which reference TRBV28 and TRBJ1-1 provide the parts outside the CDR3, is DVKVTQSSRYLVKRTGEKVFLECVQDMDHENMFWYRQDPGLGLRLIYFSYDVKMKEKGDIPEGYSVSREKKERFSLILESASTNQTSMYLCASSFKSLRGNTEAFFGQGTRLTVV.

In this sample, this clone turned up a few times. This chain joins TRBV28 and TRBJ1-1, with TRBD1 as a possible D gene (5 bases). The germline V and J ends were trimmed by 7 bases and 0 bases, with 12 bases remaining between them. CDR1 MDHEN and CDR2 SYDVKM come from the germline V gene. The CDR3 contains 14 residues. CDR3 amino acids: CASTWGGMNTEAFF. CDR3 bases: TGTGCCAGCACCTGGGGGGGGATGAACACTGAAGCTTTCTTT.

This chain uses TRBV5-6 with TRBJ2-2; maybe TRBD1 (6 bases). This CDR3 is built from 16 residues. Germline CDR1 and CDR2: SGHDT and YYEEEE. V was cut by 3 bases and J by 4 bases, with 16 bases left in between. In nucleotides, the CDR3 is TGTGCCAGCAGCTCAACAGGGTCTCGGGTCACCGGGGAGCTGTTTTTT. Translated: CASSSTGSRVTGELFF.

This clone was seen ten or more times. V usage is TRBV5-1 and J usage is TRBJ2-5; D perhaps matches TRBD2 (6 bases). Germline CDR1 and CDR2: SGHRS and YFSETQ. V shed 2 bases and J shed 5 bases, with 19 bases lying between them. This CDR3 spans 16 amino acids. The CDR3 region is CASSFLSTPGGETQYF. In DNA, the CDR3 is TGCGCCAGCAGCTTTCTATCGACTCCTGGGGGGGAGACCCAGTACTTC.

This clone was recorded once. The rearrangement joins TRBV6-5 to TRBJ1-6; D possibly corresponds to TRBD1 (6 bases). Germline V gene sequence: CDR1 MNHEY, CDR2 SVGAGI. Trimming removed 5 bases at V and 6 bases at J, with 11 bases between. CDR3 size: 14 residues. Here the CDR3 DNA reads TGTGCCAGCAGTCGACAGGCAACTAATTCACCCCTCCACTTT. Amino acid sequence: CASSRQATNSPLHF.

The genes are TRBV12-3 or TRBV12-4 and TRBJ1-5; D remains unclear. The CDR3 consists of 13 residues. The V end was cut by 6 bases, the J end by 6 bases, with 12 bases between. CDR3 region: CASRREKGQPQHF. The CDR3 nucleotides are TGTGCCAGCAGGAGGGAAAAAGGTCAGCCCCAGCATTTT.

This chain links TRBV28 with TRBJ1-1; 8 nucleotides align to TRBD1. This CDR3 comprises 15 residues. The junction had 9 bases not matched to a gene; V was cut back by 6 bases and J by 3 bases. Germline V gene sequence: CDR1 MDHEN, CDR2 SYDVKM. Here the CDR3 reads CASRYNRGAYTEAFF. The CDR3 coding sequence is TGTGCCAGCAGGTATAACAGGGGGGCGTACACTGAAGCTTTCTTT.

This chain uses TRBV27 with TRBJ2-3, with 15 bases aligning to TRBD2. From germline, CDR1 is MNHEY and CDR2 SMNVEV (reference sequence). This CDR3 contains 16 residues. Trimming at V came to 6 bases and at J to 8 bases, leaving 9 bases not matched to a gene. In DNA form, the CDR3 reads TGTGCCAGCAGACCGGGGACTAGCGGGGGGACCGGTACGCAGTATTTT. Protein product: CASRPGTSGGTGTQYF.

The chain combines TRBV19 with TRBJ1-2; 8 positions match TRBD1. The germline V gene encodes CDR1 LNHDA and CDR2 SQIVND (reference sequence). The CDR3 loop spans 16 amino acids. The V gene end was trimmed by 4 bases and the J gene end by 4 bases; junction bases not matched to a gene: 11. The CDR3 DNA reads as TGTGCCAGTAGTACCCTACAGGACAGGGCTGGCTATGGCTACACCTTC. Encoded protein: CASSTLQDRAGYGYTF.

V gene TRBV18 combines with J gene TRBJ2-4; perhaps TRBD1 as D (5 bases). The CDR3 spans 15 residues. Trimming shortened V by 0 bases and J by 9 bases, and 15 bases separated the two germline ends. Germline-derived CDR1 and CDR2 are KGHSH and LQKENI. CDR3 bases: TGTGCCAGCTCACCACCCGTGGACACCGCAAGCATTCAGTACTTC. Amino acids: CASSPPVDTASIQYF.

The gene calls are TRBV5-5 and TRBJ2-2, with D possibly TRBD2 on 5 matching bases. The CDR3 totals 15 residues. V was clipped by 6 bases and J by 5 bases, with 17 bases between them. Germline V lookup: CDR1 SGHKS, CDR2 YYEKEE (reference sequence). This chain's CDR3 is CASKFRGRGTGELFF. The CDR3 coding sequence is TGTGCCAGCAAGTTTAGAGGTCGCGGGACCGGGGAGCTGTTTTTT.

J is TRBJ1-2 and V is TRBV2; weak D call: TRBD1 (5 bases). The ends were cut back, 6 bases at V and 3 bases at J, with 8 bases in the middle. The CDR3 runs to 12 residues. Germline V gene lookup returns CDR1 SNHLY and CDR2 FYNNEI. Here the CDR3 DNA reads TGTGCCAGCAGAGGAGGGGACTATGGCTACACCTTC. Protein product: CASRGGDYGYTF.

The chain recombines TRBV7-2 with TRBJ2-7; TRBD1 agrees at 9 bases. V was clipped by 1 base and J by 6 bases; unmatched bases: 7. Germline V lookup: CDR1 SGHTA, CDR2 FQGNSA. The CDR3 runs 15 residues. CDR3: CASSLVGQGLTEQYF. CDR3 DNA sequence: TGTGCCAGCAGCTTAGTGGGACAGGGACTCACCGAGCAGTACTTC.